The rows below give T cell receptor beta chains drawn from one sample of a study of blood T cell repertoires in COVID-19. The protocol was immunoSEQ multiplex PCR, while the TCRdb copy is restricted to in-frame clones and leaves out a portion. The repertoire has some 380,000 clones, nearly 90% of them found once; the top ten carry about 6.5%. The sequenced sample consisted of peripheral blood. Receptor source: a man younger than 30 with active or convalescent COVID-19. Each CDR3 is given with its conserved first and last residue. A D gene is named only where the DNA matches it firmly. The size field is filled for only some rows; it gives once, few, many or a size class.

CDR3 protein: CASSWGLTGVYGYTF; CDR3 DNA: TGTGCCAGCAGCTGGGGATTGACAGGGGTCTATGGCTACACCTTC; V gene: TRBV5-5; J gene: TRBJ1-2; clone size: few; D gene: TRBD1
CDR3 protein: CASSSSSNQPQHF; CDR3 DNA: TGTGCCAGCAGTTCAAGCAGCAATCAGCCCCAGCATTTT; V gene: TRBV7-9; J gene: TRBJ1-5; clone size: .; D gene: .
CDR3 protein: CASSSRWGDTEAFF; CDR3 DNA: TGTGCCAGCAGCTCGCGCTGGGGAGACACTGAAGCTTTCTTT; V gene: TRBV7-8; J gene: TRBJ1-1; clone size: .; D gene: .
CDR3 protein: CASTPGGFGKLFF; CDR3 DNA: TGTGCCAGCACCCCGGGGGGGTTTGGAAAACTGTTTTTT; V gene: TRBV6-2/TRBV6-3; J gene: TRBJ1-4; clone size: .; D gene: .
CDR3 protein: CASRPSVSGYGYTF; CDR3 DNA: TGTGCCAGCAGGCCAAGTGTGTCGGGATATGGCTACACCTTC; V gene: TRBV3-1/TRBV3-2; J gene: TRBJ1-2; clone size: .; D gene: .
CDR3 protein: CATSDGLADTQYF; CDR3 DNA: TGTGCCACCAGTGATGGGCTGGCGGATACGCAGTATTTT; V gene: TRBV24-1; J gene: TRBJ2-3; clone size: .; D gene: .
CDR3 protein: CASSYLTGSHQPQHF; CDR3 DNA: TGTGCCAGCAGTTACTTGACAGGGTCCCATCAGCCCCAGCATTTT; V gene: TRBV6-6; J gene: TRBJ1-5; clone size: .; D gene: TRBD1
CDR3 protein: CASRKTAIAGGHEQFF; CDR3 DNA: TGTGCCAGCAGAAAAACGGCGATAGCGGGGGGGCACGAGCAGTTCTTC; V gene: TRBV27; J gene: TRBJ2-1; clone size: .; D gene: TRBD2
CDR3 protein: CASSVERGWDTQYF; CDR3 DNA: TGTGCCAGCAGCGTCGAGCGGGGGTGGGATACGCAGTATTTT; V gene: TRBV9; J gene: TRBJ2-3; clone size: .; D gene: TRBD2
CDR3 protein: CASSFDSRATQYF; CDR3 DNA: TGCGCCAGCAGCTTCGACTCCCGAGCTACGCAGTATTTT; V gene: TRBV5-1; J gene: TRBJ2-3; clone size: .; D gene: .
CDR3 protein: CATDSGVYNEQFF; CDR3 DNA: TGTGCCACCGACTCAGGGGTTTACAATGAGCAGTTCTTC; V gene: TRBV15; J gene: TRBJ2-1; clone size: .; D gene: .
CDR3 protein: CASSFGQGLSYNEQFF; CDR3 DNA: TGCGCCAGCAGCTTCGGGCAGGGGCTCTCCTACAATGAGCAGTTCTTC; V gene: TRBV5-1; J gene: TRBJ2-1; clone size: .; D gene: .
CDR3 protein: CASSGTGPTSGDTF; CDR3 DNA: TGTGCCAGCTCCGGGACAGGGCCCACCAGCGGGGACACCTTC; V gene: TRBV18; J gene: TRBJ1-2; clone size: few; D gene: TRBD1
CDR3 protein: CASSVGDRGIDEQFF; CDR3 DNA: TGTGCCAGCAGCGTCGGGGACAGGGGAATCGATGAGCAGTTCTTC; V gene: TRBV9; J gene: TRBJ2-1; clone size: once; D gene: TRBD1
CDR3 protein: CASSLDSPRAQYF; CDR3 DNA: TGTGCCAGCAGCTTAGATTCCCCGCGTGCGCAGTACTTC; V gene: TRBV11-2; J gene: TRBJ2-7; clone size: .; D gene: .
CDR3 protein: CASSPSVGGWNEQFF; CDR3 DNA: TGTGCCAGCTCACCCTCGGTGGGGGGGTGGAATGAGCAGTTCTTC; V gene: TRBV18; J gene: TRBJ2-1; clone size: .; D gene: TRBD2
CDR3 protein: CASSLAGARAFF; CDR3 DNA: TGTGCCAGCAGCTTGGCGGGGGCACGAGCTTTCTTT; V gene: TRBV11-3; J gene: TRBJ1-1; clone size: .; D gene: .
CDR3 protein: CASRRQGANSNQPQHF; CDR3 DNA: TGTGCCAGCAGAAGACAGGGGGCAAATAGCAATCAGCCCCAGCATTTT; V gene: TRBV28; J gene: TRBJ1-5; clone size: .; D gene: TRBD1
CDR3 protein: CASRPRGQALGKLFF; CDR3 DNA: TGTGCCAGCAGACCCCGGGGACAGGCTTTGGGAAAACTGTTTTTT; V gene: TRBV3-1/TRBV3-2; J gene: TRBJ1-4; clone size: .; D gene: TRBD1
CDR3 protein: CASSSRVNNEQFF; CDR3 DNA: TGTGCCAGCAGCTCCCGGGTCAACAATGAGCAGTTCTTC; V gene: TRBV7-9; J gene: TRBJ2-1; clone size: .; D gene: .
CDR3 protein: CASSLETGPRSGGYTF; CDR3 DNA: TGCGCCAGCAGCTTGGAAACCGGGCCACGGTCGGGAGGCTACACCTTC; V gene: TRBV5-1; J gene: TRBJ1-2; clone size: .; D gene: .
CDR3 protein: CASSWAKFNEQFF; CDR3 DNA: TGTGCCAGCAGTTGGGCGAAATTCAATGAGCAGTTCTTC; V gene: TRBV28; J gene: TRBJ2-1; clone size: .; D gene: .
CDR3 protein: CASSPGTGLLSYEQYF; CDR3 DNA: TGCGCCAGCAGCCCCGGGACGGGACTACTATCCTACGAGCAGTACTTC; V gene: TRBV5-1; J gene: TRBJ2-7; clone size: .; D gene: TRBD2
CDR3 protein: CASSYRLAGIGNEQFF; CDR3 DNA: TGCGCCAGCAGCTACCGCCTAGCGGGTATAGGAAATGAGCAGTTCTTC; V gene: TRBV4-1; J gene: TRBJ2-1; clone size: .; D gene: TRBD2
CDR3 protein: CASSRTAIFSYEQYF; CDR3 DNA: TGTGCCAGCAGCCGGACAGCCATTTTCTCCTACGAGCAGTACTTC; V gene: TRBV28; J gene: TRBJ2-7; clone size: .; D gene: .
CDR3 protein: CASSYGGEINEQFF; CDR3 DNA: TGTGCCAGCAGTTATGGCGGGGAGATCAATGAGCAGTTCTTC; V gene: TRBV11-3; J gene: TRBJ2-1; clone size: .; D gene: .
CDR3 protein: CASSQEYRGGTGELFF; CDR3 DNA: TGTGCCAGCAGCCAAGAGTACCGGGGAGGCACCGGGGAGCTGTTTTTT; V gene: TRBV4-2; J gene: TRBJ2-2; clone size: few; D gene: .
CDR3 protein: CASSFGTGGVSNQPQHF; CDR3 DNA: TGTGCCAGCAGCTTCGGGACAGGGGGGGTTAGCAATCAGCCCCAGCATTTT; V gene: TRBV5-8; J gene: TRBJ1-5; clone size: .; D gene: TRBD1
CDR3 protein: CASSQGGSYNSPLHF; CDR3 DNA: TGTGCCAGCAGCCAAGGAGGCTCCTATAATTCACCCCTCCACTTT; V gene: TRBV14; J gene: TRBJ1-6; clone size: once; D gene: .
CDR3 protein: CASSYSTWQPTEAFF; CDR3 DNA: TGTGCCAGCAGTTACTCGACATGGCAGCCCACTGAAGCTTTCTTT; V gene: TRBV6-5; J gene: TRBJ1-1; clone size: .; D gene: .
CDR3 protein: CASSSGGIYNEQFF; CDR3 DNA: TGTGCCAGCAGCTCGGGGGGTATCTACAATGAGCAGTTCTTC; V gene: TRBV7-3; J gene: TRBJ2-1; clone size: .; D gene: TRBD2
CDR3 protein: CASSEAGRVHEQFF; CDR3 DNA: TGCGCCAGCAGCGAGGCCGGGAGAGTGCATGAGCAGTTCTTC; V gene: TRBV23-1; J gene: TRBJ2-1; clone size: few; D gene: .
CDR3 protein: CASSPGLTNTEAFF; CDR3 DNA: TGTGCCAGCAGCCCCGGACTGACAAACACTGAAGCTTTCTTT; V gene: TRBV6-5; J gene: TRBJ1-1; clone size: .; D gene: .
CDR3 protein: CASSQDVAVQAYATNEKLFF; CDR3 DNA: TGCGCCAGCAGCCAAGATGTCGCAGTGCAGGCGTATGCAACTAATGAAAAACTGTTTTTT; V gene: TRBV4-1; J gene: TRBJ1-4; clone size: .; D gene: .
CDR3 protein: CASSPGTSGRARYNEQFF; CDR3 DNA: TGTGCCAGCAGTCCAGGGACTAGCGGGAGGGCCCGGTACAATGAGCAGTTCTTC; V gene: TRBV28; J gene: TRBJ2-1; clone size: .; D gene: TRBD2
CDR3 protein: CASSYSTSYSDTQYF; CDR3 DNA: TGTGCCAGCAGTTACTCGACTAGTTATTCAGATACGCAGTATTTT; V gene: TRBV6-6; J gene: TRBJ2-3; clone size: .; D gene: .
CDR3 protein: CASSSPGNYGYTF; CDR3 DNA: TGTGCCAGCAGTTCCCCAGGGAACTATGGCTACACCTTC; V gene: TRBV12-3/TRBV12-4; J gene: TRBJ1-2; clone size: .; D gene: .
CDR3 protein: CSVEQGARHGYTF; CDR3 DNA: TGCAGCGTCGAACAGGGGGCTCGGCATGGCTACACCTTC; V gene: TRBV29-1; J gene: TRBJ1-2; clone size: .; D gene: TRBD1
CDR3 protein: CASSHRGAGNEQFF; CDR3 DNA: TGTGCCAGCAGCCACAGGGGGGCAGGCAATGAGCAGTTCTTC; V gene: TRBV14; J gene: TRBJ2-1; clone size: .; D gene: .
CDR3 protein: CAYGSRTYEQYF; CDR3 DNA: TGTGCCTACGGGAGTCGAACCTACGAGCAGTACTTC; V gene: TRBV30; J gene: TRBJ2-7; clone size: once; D gene: .